A selection of T cell receptor beta chains follows, all from one sample in a study of blood T cell repertoires in COVID-19. Generated by immunoSEQ multiplex PCR, the TCRdb table keeps only in-frame clones and is missing some. The sample consists of 150,000 to 200,000 clones, 88% of them appearing once. Sequencing used peripheral blood. These receptor sequences come from a man aged 35 to 55 with active or convalescent COVID-19. CDR3s include the opening cysteine and the closing phenylalanine or tryptophan. D genes are given only for firm matches. The size field is filled for only some rows; it gives once, few, many or a size class.

j_call	clone_size	d_call	cdr3_length	v_call	cdr3_aa	cdr3_nt
TRBJ2-7	-	-	14	TRBV6-6	CASRPLGLLYEQYF	TGTGCCAGCAGACCCCTCGGGTTGTTGTACGAGCAGTACTTC
TRBJ2-6	once	-	13	TRBV2	CASEYSGANVLTF	TGTGCCAGCGAGTACTCTGGGGCCAACGTCCTGACTTTC
TRBJ2-7	-	-	14	TRBV9	CASSVETGRDEQYF	TGTGCCAGCAGCGTAGAAACAGGGAGAGACGAGCAGTACTTC
TRBJ1-5	once	-	15	TRBV2	CASSAQSGGNQPQHF	TGTGCCAGCAGTGCCCAGTCCGGGGGCAATCAGCCCCAGCATTTT
TRBJ1-1	once	-	13	TRBV7-2	CASSLTTGSEAFF	TGTGCCAGCAGCCTTACCACAGGGAGTGAGGCTTTCTTT
TRBJ2-6	-	-	18	TRBV6-2/TRBV6-3	CASSPHLLRGSGANVLTF	TGTGCCAGCAGTCCCCACCTTTTGAGAGGCTCTGGGGCCAACGTCCTGACTTTC
TRBJ1-2	-	TRBD1	15	TRBV6-5	CASRDWGQTNYGYTF	TGTGCCAGCAGAGACTGGGGACAGACTAACTATGGCTACACCTTC
TRBJ2-1	-	-	17	TRBV29-1	CSVETGGSVDSYNEQFF	TGCAGCGTTGAAACGGGCGGGTCGGTGGACTCCTACAATGAGCAGTTCTTC
TRBJ1-2	-	-	12	TRBV18	CASSAGNYGYTF	TGTGCCAGCTCTGCAGGGAACTATGGCTACACCTTC
TRBJ2-1	-	TRBD2	16	TRBV4-1	CASSQVAGLRRNEQFF	TGCGCCAGCAGCCAAGTAGCGGGACTCCGGAGGAATGAGCAGTTCTTC
TRBJ2-7	once	TRBD1	16	TRBV6-2/TRBV6-3	CASSYRPGQGSNEQYF	TGTGCCAGCAGTTACCGCCCGGGACAGGGATCGAACGAGCAGTACTTC
TRBJ1-6	-	TRBD1	16	TRBV5-4	CASSLPGTGGNSPLHF	TGTGCCAGCAGCTTGCCGGGGACAGGGGGAAATTCACCCCTCCACTTT
TRBJ1-4	-	-	13	TRBV10-3	CAISEGGHEKLFF	TGTGCCATCAGTGAGGGCGGGCATGAAAAACTGTTTTTT
TRBJ1-2	-	TRBD1	15	TRBV30	CAWSRGGADRYGYTF	TGTGCCTGGAGTAGAGGGGGCGCCGATCGCTATGGCTACACCTTC
TRBJ2-7	-	TRBD1	14	TRBV5-1	CASSISQGAHEQYF	TGCGCCAGCAGCATTTCACAGGGGGCCCACGAGCAGTACTTC
TRBJ1-1	-	-	19	TRBV19	CASTLRKGWAEESLGKAFF	TGTGCCAGTACGCTAAGAAAGGGTTGGGCGGAGGAAAGTCTGGGGAAAGCTTTCTTT
TRBJ1-2	few	-	13	TRBV5-4	CASSLLIQVGYTF	TGTGCCAGCAGCTTGCTTATCCAGGTTGGCTACACCTTC
TRBJ1-3	-	-	15	TRBV7-9	CASSPSRPVGNTIYF	TGTGCCAGCAGCCCCTCGAGGCCGGTTGGAAACACCATATATTTT
TRBJ2-2	-	-	12	TRBV12-3/TRBV12-4	CASIIETGELFF	TGTGCCAGCATCATCGAGACCGGGGAGCTGTTTTTT
TRBJ1-6	-	TRBD1	14	TRBV18	CASSPSDRDSPLHF	TGTGCCAGCTCACCATCGGACAGGGACTCACCCCTCCACTTT
TRBJ1-5	-	TRBD1	16	TRBV28	CASSRASDRDGQPQHF	TGTGCCAGCAGTCGCGCTTCGGACAGGGATGGGCAGCCCCAGCATTTT
TRBJ2-5	-	TRBD2	16	TRBV27	CASRGLAGLLQETQYF	TGTGCCAGCAGGGGACTAGCGGGGCTTCTCCAAGAGACCCAGTACTTC
TRBJ2-1	-	TRBD2	15	TRBV30	CAWSVGTSGFGGQFF	TGTGCCTGGAGTGTAGGGACTAGCGGATTTGGCGGGCAGTTCTTC
TRBJ1-2	few	TRBD1	13	TRBV6-6	CASSYGTEYGYTF	TGTGCCAGCAGTTACGGGACAGAATATGGCTACACCTTC
TRBJ1-5	-	-	14	TRBV18	CASSETTLNQPQHF	TGTGCCAGCTCCGAGACAACCCTCAATCAGCCCCAGCATTTT
TRBJ2-1	-	TRBD1	17	TRBV5-6	CASSSQGVILKYNEQFF	TGTGCCAGCAGCTCCCAGGGGGTAATATTGAAATACAATGAGCAGTTCTTC
TRBJ2-1	-	TRBD1	15	TRBV6-1	CASLSRDRAYNEQFF	TGTGCCAGCCTTAGCCGGGACAGGGCCTACAATGAGCAGTTCTTC
TRBJ1-1	-	TRBD1	14	TRBV6-1	CASTGTGTLKRAFF	TGTGCCAGCACCGGGACAGGGACCCTGAAGCGAGCTTTCTTT
TRBJ1-1	-	-	12	TRBV6-5	CASSNPTGKAFF	TGTGCCAGCAGTAACCCAACAGGGAAAGCTTTCTTT
TRBJ2-2	few	-	13	TRBV12-3/TRBV12-4	CASSSEGTGELFF	TGTGCCAGCAGTTCCGAGGGAACCGGGGAGCTGTTTTTT
TRBJ2-3	-	TRBD2	19	TRBV12-5	CASGLVWGTSGGDTDTQYF	TGTGCTAGTGGTTTGGTATGGGGGACTAGCGGGGGTGACACAGATACGCAGTATTTT
TRBJ2-7	-	TRBD2	16	TRBV7-9	CASSSPPSGRKYEQYF	TGTGCCAGCAGCTCCCCCCCTAGCGGGAGGAAGTACGAGCAGTACTTC
TRBJ2-2	-	TRBD1	17	TRBV19	CASSFRTGQGAAGELFF	TGTGCCAGTAGTTTTCGGACAGGACAGGGGGCGGCCGGGGAGCTGTTTTTT
TRBJ1-4	-	-	19	TRBV12-5	CASGLPPPGEGNVREKLFF	TGTGCTAGTGGTTTGCCCCCGCCGGGGGAAGGAAACGTTCGGGAAAAACTGTTTTTT
TRBJ2-7	once	TRBD1	16	TRBV19	CASSIGKGGGSYEQYF	TGTGCCAGTAGTATAGGGAAAGGGGGCGGATCCTACGAGCAGTACTTC
TRBJ2-7	once	-	13	TRBV7-2	CASSLLRSYEQYF	TGTGCCAGCAGCTTACTTCGTAGCTACGAGCAGTACTTC
TRBJ2-3	-	-	13	TRBV12-3/TRBV12-4	CASSWERTDTQYF	TGTGCCAGCAGTTGGGAGAGGACAGATACGCAGTATTTT
TRBJ2-7	once	-	15	TRBV12-5	CASGPAPGQDYEQYF	TGTGCTAGTGGTCCAGCCCCGGGACAAGACTACGAGCAGTACTTC
TRBJ2-5	-	TRBD2	15	TRBV6-6	CASSYSAGGQETQYF	TGTGCCAGCAGTTACTCAGCGGGGGGCCAAGAGACCCAGTACTTC
TRBJ1-1	-	-	16	TRBV15	CATSRITGTVNTEAFF	TGTGCCACCAGCAGAATAACAGGGACCGTGAACACTGAAGCTTTCTTT
TRBJ1-6	once	-	18	TRBV21-1	CASSKNVLCGTAQTTLHF	TGTGCCAGCAGCAAAAATGTTCTCTGCGGGACAGCCCAAACAACCCTCCACTTT